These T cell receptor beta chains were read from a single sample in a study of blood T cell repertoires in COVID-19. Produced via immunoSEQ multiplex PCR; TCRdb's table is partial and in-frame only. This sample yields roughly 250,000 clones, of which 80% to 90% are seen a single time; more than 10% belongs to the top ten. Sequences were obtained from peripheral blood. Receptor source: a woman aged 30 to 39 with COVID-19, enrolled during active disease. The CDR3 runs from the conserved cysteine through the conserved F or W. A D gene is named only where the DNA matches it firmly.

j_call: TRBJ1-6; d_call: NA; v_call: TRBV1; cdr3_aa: CTSTHTRGAVSSYNSPLHF; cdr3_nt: TGCACCAGCACCCATACACGGGGGGCGGTTAGCTCCTATAATTCACCCCTCCACTTT
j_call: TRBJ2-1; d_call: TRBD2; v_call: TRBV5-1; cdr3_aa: CASSARLLAGDLNEQFF; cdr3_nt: TGCGCCAGCAGCGCGCGCCTACTAGCGGGGGACCTTAATGAGCAGTTCTTC
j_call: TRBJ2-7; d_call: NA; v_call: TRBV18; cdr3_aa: CASSEGLADSYEQYF; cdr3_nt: TGTGCCAGCTCCGAGGGCTTAGCCGACTCCTACGAGCAGTACTTC
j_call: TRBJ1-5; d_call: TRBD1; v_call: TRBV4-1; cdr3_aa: CASSRSGGGESVVQPQHF; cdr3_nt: TGCGCCAGCAGCCGATCAGGGGGTGGGGAAAGCGTTGTTCAGCCCCAGCATTTT
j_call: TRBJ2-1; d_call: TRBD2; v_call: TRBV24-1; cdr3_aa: CATSGAGFDNEQFF; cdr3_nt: TGTGCCACCAGTGGAGCGGGGTTCGACAATGAGCAGTTCTTC
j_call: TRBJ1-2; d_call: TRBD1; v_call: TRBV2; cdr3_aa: CASRTGSGYGYTF; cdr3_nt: TGTGCCAGCAGGACAGGGTCTGGGTATGGCTACACCTTC
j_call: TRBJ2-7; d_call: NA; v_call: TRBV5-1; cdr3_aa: CASSLEMIYEQYF; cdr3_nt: TGCGCCAGCAGCTTAGAGATGATCTACGAGCAGTACTTC
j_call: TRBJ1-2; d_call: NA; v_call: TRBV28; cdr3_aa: CASSKKLSTNYGYTF; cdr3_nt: TGTGCCAGCAGTAAAAAGTTAAGCACTAACTATGGCTACACCTTC
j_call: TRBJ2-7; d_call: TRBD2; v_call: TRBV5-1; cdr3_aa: CASSRSTTSGAYEQYF; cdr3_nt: TGCGCCAGCAGCCGGTCGACGACTAGCGGAGCCTACGAGCAGTACTTC
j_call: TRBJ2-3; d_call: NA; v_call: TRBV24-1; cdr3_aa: CATSDSGANSDTQYF; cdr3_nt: TGTGCCACCAGTGACTCGGGAGCGAACTCAGATACGCAGTATTTT
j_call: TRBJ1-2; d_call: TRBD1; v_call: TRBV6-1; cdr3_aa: CASSEALGQGNYGYTF; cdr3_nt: TGTGCCAGCAGTGAAGCGCTTGGACAGGGGAACTATGGCTACACCTTC
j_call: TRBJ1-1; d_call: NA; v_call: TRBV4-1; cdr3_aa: CASSQGEGIPRGEAFF; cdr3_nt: TGCGCCAGCAGCCAAGGGGAGGGGATTCCCCGTGGTGAAGCTTTCTTT
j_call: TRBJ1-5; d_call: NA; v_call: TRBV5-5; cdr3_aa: CASSPEITRGSNQPQHF; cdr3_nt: TGTGCCAGCAGCCCGGAAATAACACGAGGCAGCAATCAGCCCCAGCATTTT
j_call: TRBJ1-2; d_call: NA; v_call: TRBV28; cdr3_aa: CASSDDSTFYGYTF; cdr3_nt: TGTGCCAGCAGCGATGACAGCACTTTCTATGGCTACACCTTC
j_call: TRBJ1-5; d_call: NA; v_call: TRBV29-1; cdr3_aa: CSGPYPRAANQPQHF; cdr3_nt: TGCAGCGGACCCTACCCCAGGGCCGCGAATCAGCCCCAGCATTTT
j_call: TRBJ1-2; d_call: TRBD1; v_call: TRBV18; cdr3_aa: CASSPDRDGYTF; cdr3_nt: TGTGCCAGCTCACCAGACAGGGATGGCTACACCTTC
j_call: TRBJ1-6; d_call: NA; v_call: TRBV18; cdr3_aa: CASSPTGSSYNSPLHF; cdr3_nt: TGTGCCAGCTCACCGACAGGAAGCTCCTATAATTCACCCCTCCACTTT